The clone carrying this TCR beta chain was counted at least ten times. These data come from a study of human T cells and chemical hapten exposure. MiXCR, run by TCRdb on the RACE reads, gives a single entry per CDR3 protein. The sample consists of around 100,000 distinct CDR3 sequences, more than 9.5% of them appearing once. The sample's time point: patch test 1, 2 weeks after DPC sensitization. This sample's treatment: therapeutic diphenylcyclopropenone sensitization with weekly scalp DPC. V lost 3 bases, J lost 0 bases, and 5 bases lay in between. CDR3 length: 12 amino acids. CDR1 is DFQATT and CDR2 is SNEGSKA in the germline V gene (reference sequence).

The origin of this receptor is a woman aged 40 to 50 with alopecia areata. Some clones in this sample may be carry-over from other donors' samples. V gene TRBV20-1 combines with J gene TRBJ1-1; D is ambiguous. The source material was whole blood, sampled in connection with sensitization to the hapten diphenylcyclopropenone (DPC). The CDR3 DNA follows: TGCAGTGCTAGGGTCCTGAACACTGAAGCTTTCTTT. Amino acids: CSARVLNTEAFF.